Each of the 32 T cell receptor beta chains below was sequenced from the same sample in a study of control samples from healthy donors and cancer patients. Clones were read by immunoSEQ multiplex PCR, and TCRdb kept only the in-frame ones, dropping some. The sample has tens of thousands of clones, about 87% seen once. The sequenced material came from PBMCs. The receptors were sampled from a woman aged 60-70 years with lung cancer.

This clone was detected once. CDR3 loop: CASYYLGGGGKSNEQFF. The CDR3 DNA reads TGTGCCAGCTACTACCTGGGTGGGGGAGGAAAGAGCAATGAGCAGTTCTTC. The V call is TRBV27, the J call TRBJ2-1; a possible D gene is TRBD2 (6 bases). The CDR3 is made up of 17 amino acids. Germline-derived CDR1 and CDR2 are MNHEY and SMNVEV (reference sequence). V was shortened by 8 bases and J by 6 bases, with 26 bases between the two germline ends.

This chain links TRBV24-1 with TRBJ2-3; the D is unclear. Germline assignment: CDR1 KGHDR and CDR2 SFDVKD. There are 14 residues in the CDR3. V was clipped by 4 bases and J by 1 base, with 8 bases between them. The DNA of the CDR3 is TGTGCCACCAGTGACCCTAGGGGCACAGATACGCAGTATTTT. Its translation: CATSDPRGTDTQYF.

The J gene is TRBJ2-7, the V gene TRBV6-4; D may be TRBD1 (6 bases). V shed 4 bases and J shed 6 bases, with 19 bases lying between them. The CDR3 runs to 15 residues. CDR1 and CDR2 (germline): MRHNA, SNTAGT. CDR3 sequence (DNA): TGTGCCAGCAGTGTTCGGGCAGGGGAAGTAGGCGAGCAGTACTTC. It translates to CASSVRAGEVGEQYF.

The genes are TRBV25-1 and TRBJ1-4, with D perhaps matching TRBD1 (5 bases). In germline, CDR1 is MGHDK, CDR2 SYGVNS. The CDR3 length is 16 residues. V was shortened by 5 bases and J by 2 bases, with 15 bases between the two germline ends. CDR3 residues: CASSPTRGGTNEKLFF. For the CDR3, the DNA is TGTGCCAGCAGTCCCACCCGCGGGGGTACTAATGAAAAACTGTTTTTT.

The gene calls are TRBV5-1 and TRBJ2-7; 8 nucleotides align to TRBD1. Looked up from germline, CDR1 is SGHRS and CDR2 is YFSETQ. J gave up 1 base and V 4 bases, and 4 bases lay outside the gene matches. The length of the CDR3 is 14 residues. In DNA, the CDR3 is TGCGCCAGCAGCAGACAGGGGCCTTCCTACGAGCAGTACTTC. Residues: CASSRQGPSYEQYF.

The chain combines TRBV7-8 with TRBJ1-1, with TRBD1 as a possible D gene (5 bases). The CDR3 spans 16 residues. V lost 3 bases and J lost 2, with 16 bases in between. Germline loops: CDR1 SGHVS, CDR2 FQNEAQ. CDR3 in amino acids: CASSFHPTVPNTEAFF. CDR3 nucleotide sequence: TGTGCCAGCAGCTTCCATCCGACAGTTCCTAACACTGAAGCTTTCTTT.

The V and J genes are TRBV2 and TRBJ1-1; possible D gene TRBD1, 5 bases. V was clipped by 9 bases and J by 4 bases, with 12 bases between them. The V gene's germline CDR1 is SNHLY and CDR2 FYNNEI. This CDR3 has 12 amino acids. CDR3 in amino acids: CARGESSTEAFF. The CDR3 region has the DNA TGTGCCAGGGGGGAATCAAGCACTGAAGCTTTCTTT.

The rearrangement links TRBV6-1 to TRBJ2-7; 11 bases agree with TRBD2. Germline loops: CDR1 MNHNS, CDR2 SASEGT. The trim removed 2 bases at V and 4 bases at J, leaving 7 bases unmatched. The CDR3 runs 16 residues. The CDR3 bases are TGTGCCAGCAGTGAATCTCCCACTAGCGGGGGATACGAGCAGTACTTC. Encoded protein: CASSESPTSGGYEQYF.

The chain has TRBV7-2 and TRBJ2-1; 8 bases are a match to TRBD2. V trimming: 4 bases; J trimming: 1 base; junction bases outside the gene matches: 6. The CDR3 loop spans 16 amino acids. Germline-derived CDR1 and CDR2 are SGHTA and FQGNSA. The DNA for the CDR3 is TGTGCCAGCAGCTCCAGCGGGAGTCCTTCCTACAATGAGCAGTTCTTC. This encodes CASSSSGSPSYNEQFF.

V usage is TRBV5-1 and J usage is TRBJ2-5; 7 nucleotides line up with TRBD1. This CDR3 spans 15 amino acids. The V gene's germline CDR1 is SGHRS and CDR2 YFSETQ. The V segment lost 7 bases and the J segment 2 bases; nucleotides outside the gene matches: 11. The CDR3 loop reads CASFPGQTIQETQYF. The CDR3 DNA reads TGCGCCAGCTTTCCGGGACAGACAATACAAGAGACCCAGTACTTC. Supplemented by reference TRBV5-1 and TRBJ2-5, the full variable domain reads KAGVTQTPRYLIKTRGQQVTLSCSPISGHRSVSWYQQTPGQGLQFLFEYFSETQRNKGNFPGRFSGRQFSNSRSEMNVSTLELGDSALYLCASFPGQTIQETQYFGPGTRLLVL.

V gene TRBV6-5 combines with J gene TRBJ1-4; possible D gene TRBD1, 6 bases. The CDR3 sequence is 15 residues long. Germline CDR1 and CDR2: MNHEY and SVGAGI. The V gene lost 2 bases and the J gene lost 6 bases, with 13 bases spanning the gap. CDR3 sequence reads: CASSYNNREDEKLFF. CDR3 DNA: TGTGCCAGCAGTTACAATAACAGGGAAGATGAAAAACTGTTTTTT.

This chain connects TRBV3-1 (or the pseudogene TRBV3-2) to TRBJ1-2, with 7 bases identical to TRBD1. Germline V gives CDR1 LGHDT, CDR2 YNNKEL (reference sequence). This CDR3 is built from 17 residues. After removal of 0 bases from V and 6 bases from J, the junction contained 13 bases not matched to a gene. Here the CDR3 reads CASSQDQRGRGPDGYTF. CDR3 coding DNA: TGTGCCAGCAGCCAAGATCAAAGGGGGAGGGGGCCGGATGGCTACACCTTC.

The chain combines TRBV2 with TRBJ1-1; the D gene is possibly TRBD1 (5 bases). Between the trimmed V and J ends, which lost 8 bases and 6 bases, there was a span of 13 bases. Germline V gene sequence: CDR1 SNHLY, CDR2 FYNNEI. The length of the CDR3 is 12 residues. CDR3 DNA sequence: TGTGCCAGCGCCCCAGGGATCGCTGAAGCTTTCTTT. Protein product: CASAPGIAEAFF.

The V gene is TRBV6-2 or TRBV6-3, the J gene TRBJ1-4; TRBD1 is a possible D gene (5 bases). Looked up from germline, CDR1 is MNHEY and CDR2 is SVGEGT. The V end was cut by 5 bases, the J end by 6 bases, with 13 bases between. This CDR3 has 14 residues. The CDR3 loop reads CASSLGRGDEKLFF. In DNA form, the CDR3 reads TGTGCCAGCAGTCTCGGCCGGGGGGATGAAAAACTGTTTTTT.

The genes are TRBV3-1 (or the pseudogene TRBV3-2) and TRBJ1-2; no clear D gene. CDR1 and CDR2 from the germline V gene are LGHDT and YNNKEL (reference sequence). Trimming pared 0 bases from V and 6 bases from J, leaving 14 bases between. The CDR3 runs to 15 residues. The CDR3 bases are TGTGCCAGCAGCCAAGATCTGCTAGGCTTCAATGGCTACACCTTC. Its translation: CASSQDLLGFNGYTF.

J is TRBJ2-2 and V is TRBV5-1, with D perhaps given as TRBD1 or TRBD2 (5 bases each). Trimming removed 3 bases at V and 3 bases at J, with 9 bases between. CDR3 length: 14 residues. CDR1 is SGHRS, CDR2 YFSETQ, per germline. The CDR3 region has the DNA TGCGCCAGCAGCTGGGACGGGGACACCGGGGAGCTGTTTTTT. Translated: CASSWDGDTGELFF.

The rearrangement links TRBV29-1 to TRBJ2-6; D is tentatively TRBD1 or TRBD2 (5 bases each). V gave up 3 bases and J gave up 3 bases, with 9 bases separating them. The CDR3 runs to 14 residues. Germline V CDR1 and CDR2: SQVTM, ANQGSEA. This chain's CDR3 is CSVDGGSGANVLTF. The CDR3 nucleotides read TGCAGCGTTGATGGGGGTAGTGGGGCCAACGTCCTGACTTTC.

The chain has TRBV18 and TRBJ2-7; TRBD1 matches at 7 bases. Germline V gene data show CDR1 as KGHSH and CDR2 as LQKENI. The CDR3 has 15 amino acids. Trimming removed 4 bases from V and 1 base from J; junction bases left unmatched: 7. CDR3: CASSRLRDSSYEQYF. CDR3 nucleotide sequence: TGTGCCAGCTCACGTCTCCGGGACAGTTCCTACGAGCAGTACTTC. Supplemented by reference TRBV18 and TRBJ2-7, the full variable domain reads NAGVMQNPRHLVRRRGQEARLRCSPMKGHSHVYWYRQLPEEGLKFMVYLQKENIIDESGMPKERFSAEFPKEGPSILRIQQVVRGDSAAYFCASSRLRDSSYEQYFGPGTRLTVT.

This sequence joins TRBV2 and TRBJ1-2; D remains ambiguous. Trimming took 7 bases from V and 0 from J, leaving 12 bases between them. There are 14 residues in the CDR3. Germline CDR1 SNHLY, CDR2 FYNNEI. The CDR3 loop is CASTWTDSNYGYTF. The CDR3 DNA follows: TGTGCCAGCACGTGGACTGATTCTAACTATGGCTACACCTTC.

CDR3 nucleotide sequence: TGTGCCAGCAGCCAAGAGGGCCGGGGCCACTATGGCTACACCTTC. Encoded protein: CASSQEGRGHYGYTF. The genes are TRBV4-2 and TRBJ1-2, with D possibly TRBD1 on 5 matching bases. The CDR3 extends over 15 amino acids. Deletions cut 0 bases from V and 3 bases from J, with 11 bases between. The V gene's germline CDR1 is LGHNA and CDR2 YNFKEQ.

The V call is TRBV10-3, the J call TRBJ1-1, with TRBD1 matching 10 bases. The CDR3 covers 14 residues. Germline CDR1 and CDR2: ENHRY and SYGVKD. J lost 5 bases, V lost 6 bases, and 6 bases had no gene match. The DNA for the CDR3 is TGTGCCATCAGGAGACAGGGGGCGGGAACTGAAGCTTTCTTT. The encoded protein is CAIRRQGAGTEAFF.

This rearrangement joins TRBV4-1 to TRBJ1-4; D gene uncertain. Germline CDR1 reads MGHRA; CDR2 reads YSYEKL. The germline V and J ends were trimmed by 5 bases and 0 bases, with 7 bases remaining between them. The CDR3 totals 14 residues. As DNA, the CDR3 is TGCGCCAGCAGCGAACAGACAACTAATGAAAAACTGTTTTTT. It specifies CASSEQTTNEKLFF.

With regard to this clone: This specimen includes other DNA sequences encoding the same CDR3. The rearrangement joins TRBV9 to TRBJ2-5; 8 bases are shared with TRBD2. The CDR3 sequence is 18 residues long. J gave up 2 bases and V 0 bases, and 12 bases lay outside the gene matches. Germline V gives CDR1 SGDLS, CDR2 YYNGEE. The CDR3 reads CASSVGGAGGLEQETQYF. CDR3 DNA sequence: TGTGCCAGCAGCGTAGGGGGGGCGGGGGGACTAGAGCAAGAGACCCAGTACTTC. Based on the CDR3 plus reference TRBV9 and TRBJ2-5, the full variable domain is DSGVTQTPKHLITATGQRVTLRCSPRSGDLSVYWYQQSLDQGLQFLIQYYNGEERAKGNILERFSAQQFPDLHSELNLSSLELGDSALYFCASSVGGAGGLEQETQYFGPGTRLLVL.

This sequence joins TRBV6-1 and TRBJ2-7; maybe TRBD1 (5 bases). The CDR3 loop spans 11 amino acids. Germline loops: CDR1 MNHNS, CDR2 SASEGT. Trimming took 6 bases from V and 6 from J, leaving 9 bases between them. The CDR3 DNA is TGTGCCAGCAGAGCAGGGTTCGAGCAGTACTTC. It is translated as CASRAGFEQYF.

V gene TRBV9 combines with J gene TRBJ1-5; no definite D call. The CDR3 length is 14 residues. The germline gives CDR1 SGDLS, CDR2 YYNGEE. The V end was cut by 0 bases, the J end by 0 bases, with 4 bases between. The CDR3 reads CASSVDGSNQPQHF. As DNA, the CDR3 is TGTGCCAGCAGCGTAGATGGTAGCAATCAGCCCCAGCATTTT. The whole variable domain, filled in from reference TRBV9 and TRBJ1-5, reads DSGVTQTPKHLITATGQRVTLRCSPRSGDLSVYWYQQSLDQGLQFLIQYYNGEERAKGNILERFSAQQFPDLHSELNLSSLELGDSALYFCASSVDGSNQPQHFGDGTRLSIL.

V and J are TRBV7-2 and TRBJ2-7, with 7 bases that match TRBD1. Germline V lookup: CDR1 SGHTA, CDR2 FQGNSA. After removal of 6 bases from V and 0 bases from J, the junction contained 8 bases not matched to a gene. The CDR3 is 15 residues long. The CDR3 DNA is TGTGCCAGCAGAGGGGGCGGGTCGGTCTCCTACGAGCAGTACTTC. Translation: CASRGGGSVSYEQYF.

This clone was seen once. This rearrangement joins TRBV19 to TRBJ1-2; D may be TRBD1 (5 bases). The CDR3 is made up of 14 amino acids. Looked up from germline, CDR1 is LNHDA and CDR2 is SQIVND (reference sequence). Trimming left V 6 bases short and J 4 bases short, with 15 bases between. CDR3 coding DNA: TGTGCCAGTAGCATCCTACATGACAGCTATGGCTACACCTTC. Residues: CASSILHDSYGYTF.

The table lists this clone with a count of one. The chain links TRBV27 to TRBJ2-2; no clear D. The CDR3 spans 14 residues. V gave up 6 bases and J gave up 1 base, with 9 bases separating them. From germline, CDR1 is MNHEY and CDR2 SMNVEV (reference sequence). CDR3 nucleotides: TGTGCCAGCAGAAGAGGACGGAACACCGGGGAGCTGTTTTTT. It encodes CASRRGRNTGELFF.

The chain couples TRBV4-2 to TRBJ2-7; 8 bases agree with TRBD2. The V gene end was trimmed by 0 bases and the J gene end by 3 bases; junction bases not matched to a gene: 7. The CDR3 has 16 amino acids. The germline gives CDR1 LGHNA, CDR2 YNFKEQ. CDR3 residues: CASSQDSSSGFYEQYF. The CDR3 nucleotides read TGTGCCAGCAGCCAAGATTCTTCTAGCGGGTTCTACGAGCAGTACTTC.

The V and J genes are TRBV5-1 and TRBJ2-2, with 9 bases fitting TRBD1. The CDR3 totals 15 residues. V dropped 4 bases and J dropped 6; count of bases not matched to a gene: 7. From germline, CDR1 is SGHRS and CDR2 YFSETQ. For the CDR3, the DNA is TGCGCCAGCAGCCCGGACAGGGGTGTGGCCGGGGAGCTGTTTTTT. This gives the protein CASSPDRGVAGELFF.

The CDR3: CASSIIAGGGGYTF. Written as DNA, the CDR3 is TGTGCCAGCAGTATAATAGCAGGGGGCGGTGGCTACACCTTC. The chain has TRBV6-6 and TRBJ1-2, with TRBD1 matching over 8 bases. The CDR3 is made up of 14 amino acids. V lost 5 bases to trimming and J lost 7 bases; unmatched junction nucleotides: 9. CDR1 and CDR2 from the germline V gene are MNHNY and SVGAGI (reference sequence).

V and J are TRBV19 and TRBJ1-4; the D is unclear. Germline V gene sequence: CDR1 LNHDA, CDR2 SQIVND (reference sequence). The CDR3 covers 12 residues. The V end was cut by 5 bases, the J end by 10 bases, with 11 bases between. The CDR3: CASSPYFGKLFF. CDR3 nucleotides: TGTGCCAGTAGTCCGTACTTTGGAAAACTGTTTTTT.